This T cell receptor (beta chain) was obtained from a study of human T cells and chemical hapten exposure. Study observations and caveats: Among TCRs, those above 1 in 1000 frequency were unaffected by DPC sensitization.

TCRdb independently ran MiXCR on the RACE reads; one entry per CDR3 protein. The table includes more than 65,000 distinct CDR3 sequences, 10% detected once. Time point noted: patch test 1, 2 weeks after DPC sensitization. The treatment was: therapeutic diphenylcyclopropenone sensitization with weekly scalp DPC. About this clonotype: Its antigen is currently unknown.

The CDR3 covers 15 residues. The V gene lost 4 bases and the J gene lost 4 bases, with 17 bases spanning the gap. Germline V gives CDR1 SQVTM, CDR2 ANQGSEA. This material consisted of whole blood, taken in connection with sensitization to the hapten diphenylcyclopropenone (DPC). The chain couples TRBV29-1 to TRBJ2-1; weak D call: TRBD1 (5 bases). The clonotype was recovered from a woman aged 45-59 years with alopecia areata. Some clones in this sample may be carry-over from other donors' samples. CDR3 nucleotides: TGCAGCGTTGGAGCACAGGCGATATCTTACAATGAGCAGTTCTTC. Protein product: CSVGAQAISYNEQFF.